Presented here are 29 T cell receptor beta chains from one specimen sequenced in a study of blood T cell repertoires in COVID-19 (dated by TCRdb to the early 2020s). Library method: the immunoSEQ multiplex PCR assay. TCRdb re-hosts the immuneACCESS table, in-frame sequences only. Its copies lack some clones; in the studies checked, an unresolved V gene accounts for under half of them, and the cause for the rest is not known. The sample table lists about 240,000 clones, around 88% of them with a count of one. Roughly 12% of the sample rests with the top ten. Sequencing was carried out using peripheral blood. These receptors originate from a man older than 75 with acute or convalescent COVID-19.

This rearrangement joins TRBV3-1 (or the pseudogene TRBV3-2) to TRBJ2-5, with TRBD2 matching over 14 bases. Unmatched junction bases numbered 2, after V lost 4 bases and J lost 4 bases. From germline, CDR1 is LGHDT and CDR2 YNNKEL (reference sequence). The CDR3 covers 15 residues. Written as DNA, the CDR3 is TGTGCCAGCAGCCTCGGGACTAGCGGGAGAGAGACCCAGTACTTC. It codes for CASSLGTSGRETQYF.

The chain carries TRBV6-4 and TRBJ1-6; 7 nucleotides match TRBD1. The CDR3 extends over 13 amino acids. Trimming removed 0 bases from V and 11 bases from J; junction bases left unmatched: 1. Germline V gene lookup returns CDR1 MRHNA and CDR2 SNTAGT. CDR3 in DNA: TGTGCCAGCAGTGACTCGGGACAGACACCCCTCCACTTT. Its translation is CASSDSGQTPLHF.

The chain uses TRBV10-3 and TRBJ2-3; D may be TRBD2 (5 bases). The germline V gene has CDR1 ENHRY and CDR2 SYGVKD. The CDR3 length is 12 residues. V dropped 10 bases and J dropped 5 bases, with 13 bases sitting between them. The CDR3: CATGLFKDTQYF. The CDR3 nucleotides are TGTGCCACAGGACTTTTCAAAGATACGCAGTATTTT.

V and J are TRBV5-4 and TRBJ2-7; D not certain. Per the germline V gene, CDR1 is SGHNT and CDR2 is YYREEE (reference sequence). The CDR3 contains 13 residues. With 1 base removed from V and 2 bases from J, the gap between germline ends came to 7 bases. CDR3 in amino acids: CASSLTETYEQYF. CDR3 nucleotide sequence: TGTGCCAGCAGCTTGACGGAGACCTACGAGCAGTACTTC.

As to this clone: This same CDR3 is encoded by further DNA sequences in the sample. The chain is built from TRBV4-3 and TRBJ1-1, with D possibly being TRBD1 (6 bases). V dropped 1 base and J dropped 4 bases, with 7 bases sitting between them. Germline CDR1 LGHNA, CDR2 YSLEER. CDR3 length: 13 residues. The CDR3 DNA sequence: TGCGCCAGCAGCCAAGTACAGGGCACTGAAGCTTTCTTT. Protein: CASSQVQGTEAFF.

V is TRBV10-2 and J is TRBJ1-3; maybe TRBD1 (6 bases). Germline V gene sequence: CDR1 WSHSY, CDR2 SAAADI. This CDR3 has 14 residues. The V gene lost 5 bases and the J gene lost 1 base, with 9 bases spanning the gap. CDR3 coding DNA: TGCGCCAGCAGTTCTACAGGGTCTGGAAACACCATATATTTT. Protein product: CASSSTGSGNTIYF.

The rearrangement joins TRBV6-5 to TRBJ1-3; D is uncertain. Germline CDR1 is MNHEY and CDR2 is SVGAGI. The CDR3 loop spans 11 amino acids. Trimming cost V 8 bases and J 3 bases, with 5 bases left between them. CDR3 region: CASELGNTIYF. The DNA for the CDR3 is TGTGCCAGCGAACTTGGAAACACCATATATTTT.

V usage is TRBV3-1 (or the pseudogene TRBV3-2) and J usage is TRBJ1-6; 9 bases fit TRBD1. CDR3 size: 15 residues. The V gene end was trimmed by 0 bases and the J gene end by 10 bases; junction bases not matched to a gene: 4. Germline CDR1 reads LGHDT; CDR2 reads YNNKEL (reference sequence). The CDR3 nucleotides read TGTGCCAGCAGCCAAGAACAGGGGGCAAACTCACCCCTCCACTTT. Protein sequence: CASSQEQGANSPLHF.

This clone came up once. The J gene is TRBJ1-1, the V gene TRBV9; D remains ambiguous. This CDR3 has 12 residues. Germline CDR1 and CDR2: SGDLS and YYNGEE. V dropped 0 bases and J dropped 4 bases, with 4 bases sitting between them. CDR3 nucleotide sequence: TGTGCCAGCAGCGTAGGGGCCACTGAAGCTTTCTTT. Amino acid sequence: CASSVGATEAFF.

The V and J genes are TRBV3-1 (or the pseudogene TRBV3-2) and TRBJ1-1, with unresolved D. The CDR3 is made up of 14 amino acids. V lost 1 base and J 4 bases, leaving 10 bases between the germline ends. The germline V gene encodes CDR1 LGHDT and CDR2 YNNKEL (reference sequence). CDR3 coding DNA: TGTGCCAGCAGCCAAGGCGGGATAGGCACTGAAGCTTTCTTT. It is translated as CASSQGGIGTEAFF.

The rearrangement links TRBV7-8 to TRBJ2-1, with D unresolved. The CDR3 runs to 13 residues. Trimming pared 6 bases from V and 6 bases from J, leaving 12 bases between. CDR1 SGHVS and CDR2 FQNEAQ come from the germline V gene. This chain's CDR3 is CASRITATNEQFF. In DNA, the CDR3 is TGTGCCAGCAGGATCACAGCCACCAATGAGCAGTTCTTC.

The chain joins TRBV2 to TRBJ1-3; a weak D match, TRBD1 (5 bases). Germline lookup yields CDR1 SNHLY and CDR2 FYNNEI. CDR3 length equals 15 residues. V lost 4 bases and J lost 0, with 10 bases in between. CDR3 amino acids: CASSVQALSGNTIYF. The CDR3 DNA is TGTGCCAGCAGTGTACAGGCCCTCTCTGGAAACACCATATATTTT.

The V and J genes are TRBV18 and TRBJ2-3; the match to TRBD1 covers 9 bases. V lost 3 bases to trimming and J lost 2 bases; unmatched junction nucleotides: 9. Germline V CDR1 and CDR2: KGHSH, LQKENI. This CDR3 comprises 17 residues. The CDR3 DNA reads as TGTGCCAGCTCACCCCCGGGACAGGGAACCGTCACAGATACGCAGTATTTT. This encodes CASSPPGQGTVTDTQYF.

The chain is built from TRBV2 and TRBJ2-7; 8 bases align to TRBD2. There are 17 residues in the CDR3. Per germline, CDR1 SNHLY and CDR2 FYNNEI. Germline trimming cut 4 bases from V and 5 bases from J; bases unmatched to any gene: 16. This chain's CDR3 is CASSAVRGAKVYDEQYF. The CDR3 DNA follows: TGTGCCAGCAGTGCGGTGCGGGGGGCCAAGGTATACGACGAGCAGTACTTC.

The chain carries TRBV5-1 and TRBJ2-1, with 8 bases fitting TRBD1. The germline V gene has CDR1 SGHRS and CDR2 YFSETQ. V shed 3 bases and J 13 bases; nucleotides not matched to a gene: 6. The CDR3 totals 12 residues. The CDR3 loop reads CASSSGQGQQFF. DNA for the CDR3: TGCGCCAGCAGCTCTGGACAGGGTCAACAGTTCTTC.

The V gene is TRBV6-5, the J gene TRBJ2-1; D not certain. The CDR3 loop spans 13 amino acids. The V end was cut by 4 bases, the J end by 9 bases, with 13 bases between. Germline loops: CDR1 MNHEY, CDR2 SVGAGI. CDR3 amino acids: CASSSRLGTEQFF. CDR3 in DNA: TGTGCCAGCAGTTCCCGGCTAGGCACTGAGCAGTTCTTC.

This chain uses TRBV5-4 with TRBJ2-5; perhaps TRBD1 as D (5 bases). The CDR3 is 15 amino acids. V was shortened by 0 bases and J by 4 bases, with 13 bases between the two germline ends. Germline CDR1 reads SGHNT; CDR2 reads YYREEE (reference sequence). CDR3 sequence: CASSLDLTARETQYF. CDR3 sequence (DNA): TGTGCCAGCAGCTTGGACCTGACAGCTCGAGAGACCCAGTACTTC.

The CDR3 sequence is CASSAPGLPNTGELFF. CDR3 DNA sequence: TGTGCCAGCAGTGCCCCGGGACTACCGAACACCGGGGAGCTGTTTTTT. V usage is TRBV25-1 and J usage is TRBJ2-2; 7 nucleotides agree with TRBD2. J gave up 0 bases and V 4 bases, and 5 bases lay outside the gene matches. CDR1 is MGHDK and CDR2 is SYGVNS in the germline V gene. CDR3 length: 16 residues.

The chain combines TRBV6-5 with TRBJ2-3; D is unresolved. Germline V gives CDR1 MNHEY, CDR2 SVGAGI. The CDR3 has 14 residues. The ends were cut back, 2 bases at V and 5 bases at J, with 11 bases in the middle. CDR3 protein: CASSYQTNEDTQYF. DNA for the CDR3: TGTGCCAGCAGTTACCAGACAAACGAAGATACGCAGTATTTT.

The CDR3 loop is CASSPVFGSNEQFF. DNA of the CDR3: TGTGCCAGCTCACCCGTTTTTGGGAGTAATGAGCAGTTCTTC. V gene TRBV18 combines with J gene TRBJ2-1, with a possible D match to TRBD2 (5 bases). V lost 3 bases and J 7 bases, leaving 13 bases between the germline ends. This CDR3 has 14 residues. Germline values: CDR1 KGHSH, CDR2 LQKENI. The complete variable domain, with remaining parts taken from reference TRBV18 and TRBJ2-1, reads NAGVMQNPRHLVRRRGQEARLRCSPMKGHSHVYWYRQLPEEGLKFMVYLQKENIIDESGMPKERFSAEFPKEGPSILRIQQVVRGDSAAYFCASSPVFGSNEQFFGPGTRLTVL.

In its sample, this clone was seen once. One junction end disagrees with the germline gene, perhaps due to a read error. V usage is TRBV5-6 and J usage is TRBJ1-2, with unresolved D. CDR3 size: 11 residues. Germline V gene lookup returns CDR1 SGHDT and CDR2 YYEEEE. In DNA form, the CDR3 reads TGTGCCAGCAGCTTTCGTATAGGGAGAGATTTC. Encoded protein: CASSFRIGRDF.

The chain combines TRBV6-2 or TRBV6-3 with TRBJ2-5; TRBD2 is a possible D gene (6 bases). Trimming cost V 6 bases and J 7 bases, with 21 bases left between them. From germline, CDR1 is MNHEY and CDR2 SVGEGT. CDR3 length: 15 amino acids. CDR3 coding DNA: TGTGCCAGCAGCCCACGGGGGACCCCTCCAGGGACCCAGTACTTC. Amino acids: CASSPRGTPPGTQYF.

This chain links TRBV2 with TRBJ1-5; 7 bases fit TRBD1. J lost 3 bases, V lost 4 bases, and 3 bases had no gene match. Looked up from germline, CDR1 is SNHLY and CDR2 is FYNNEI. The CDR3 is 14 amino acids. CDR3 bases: TGTGCCAGCAGTGTGGACAGGTCCAATCAGCCCCAGCATTTT. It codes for CASSVDRSNQPQHF.

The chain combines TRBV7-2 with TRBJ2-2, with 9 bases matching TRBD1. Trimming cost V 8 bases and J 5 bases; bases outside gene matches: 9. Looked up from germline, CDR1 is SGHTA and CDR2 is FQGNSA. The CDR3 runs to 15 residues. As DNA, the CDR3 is TGTGCCAGCGAAGAACAGGGGGCGGGTACCGGGGAGCTGTTTTTT. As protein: CASEEQGAGTGELFF.

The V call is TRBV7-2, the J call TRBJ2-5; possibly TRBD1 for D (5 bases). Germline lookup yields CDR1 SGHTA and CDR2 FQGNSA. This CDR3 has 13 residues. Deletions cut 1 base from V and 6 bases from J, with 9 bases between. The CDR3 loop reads CASSLEGSKTQYF. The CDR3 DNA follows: TGTGCCAGCAGCTTAGAGGGGTCAAAGACCCAGTACTTC.

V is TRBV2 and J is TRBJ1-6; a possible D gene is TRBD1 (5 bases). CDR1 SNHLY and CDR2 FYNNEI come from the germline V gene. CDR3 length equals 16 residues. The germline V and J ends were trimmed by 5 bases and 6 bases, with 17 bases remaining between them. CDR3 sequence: CASSLDSLAFNSPLHF. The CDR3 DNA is TGTGCCAGCAGTCTCGACAGTTTGGCCTTTAATTCACCCCTCCACTTT. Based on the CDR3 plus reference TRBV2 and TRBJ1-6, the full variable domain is EPEVTQTPSHQVTQMGQEVILRCVPISNHLYFYWYRQILGQKVEFLVSFYNNEISEKSEIFDDQFSVERPDGSNFTLKIRSTKLEDSAMYFCASSLDSLAFNSPLHFGNGTRLTVT.

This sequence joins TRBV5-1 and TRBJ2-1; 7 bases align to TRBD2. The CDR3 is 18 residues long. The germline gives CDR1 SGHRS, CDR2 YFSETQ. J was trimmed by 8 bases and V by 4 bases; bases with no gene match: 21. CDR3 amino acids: CASSREAIGGRFGDEQFF. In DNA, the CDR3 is TGCGCCAGCAGCCGGGAGGCAATAGGCGGGAGATTTGGGGATGAGCAGTTCTTC.

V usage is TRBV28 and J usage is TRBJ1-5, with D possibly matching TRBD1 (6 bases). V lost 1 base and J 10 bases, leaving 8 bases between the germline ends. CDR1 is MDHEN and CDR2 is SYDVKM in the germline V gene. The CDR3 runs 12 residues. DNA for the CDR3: TGTGCCAGCAGTTTATCACAGGGTCCCCAGCATTTT. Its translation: CASSLSQGPQHF.

Here the CDR3 reads CASSPGHSNTEAFF. As DNA, the CDR3 is TGTGCCAGCAGCCCGGGACACTCGAACACTGAAGCTTTCTTT. V usage is TRBV3-1 (or the pseudogene TRBV3-2) and J usage is TRBJ1-1; D may be TRBD1 (6 bases). V lost 4 bases, J lost 1 base, and 10 bases lay in between. The CDR3 spans 14 residues. Germline CDR1 reads LGHDT; CDR2 reads YNNKEL (reference sequence).